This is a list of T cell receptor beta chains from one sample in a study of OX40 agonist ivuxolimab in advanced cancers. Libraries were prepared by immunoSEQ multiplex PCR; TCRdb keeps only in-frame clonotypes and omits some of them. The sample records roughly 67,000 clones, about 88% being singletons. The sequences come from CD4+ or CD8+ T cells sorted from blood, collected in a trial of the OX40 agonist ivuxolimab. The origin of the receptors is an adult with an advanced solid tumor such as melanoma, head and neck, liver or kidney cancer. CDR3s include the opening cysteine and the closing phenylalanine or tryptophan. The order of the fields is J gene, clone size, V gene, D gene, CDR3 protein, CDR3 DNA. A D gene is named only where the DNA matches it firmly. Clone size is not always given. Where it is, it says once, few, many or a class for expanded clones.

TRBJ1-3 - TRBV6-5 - CASSYSTGTGNTIYF TGTGCCAGCAGTTACTCGACGGGAACGGGAAACACCATATATTTT
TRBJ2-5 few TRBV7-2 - CASSFGQGRAQYF TGTGCCAGCAGCTTCGGGCAGGGTCGGGCCCAGTACTTC
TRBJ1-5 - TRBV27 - CASAQTGARQPQHF TGTGCCAGCGCCCAAACGGGGGCACGTCAGCCCCAGCATTTT
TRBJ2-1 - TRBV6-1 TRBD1 CASSSRQGFEQFF TGTGCCAGCAGCTCGAGACAGGGATTTGAGCAGTTCTTC
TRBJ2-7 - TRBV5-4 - CASSSRLQGNEQYF TGTGCCAGCAGCTCTAGATTACAGGGTAACGAGCAGTACTTC
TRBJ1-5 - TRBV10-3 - CAITAGQNQPQHF TGTGCCATCACCGCAGGGCAAAATCAGCCCCAGCATTTT
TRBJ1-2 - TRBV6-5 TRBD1 CASRSTGPYGYTF TGTGCCAGCAGATCGACAGGGCCCTATGGCTACACCTTC
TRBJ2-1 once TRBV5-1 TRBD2 CASSFQAGGPGEQFF TGCGCCAGCAGCTTCCAAGCGGGGGGGCCAGGTGAGCAGTTCTTC
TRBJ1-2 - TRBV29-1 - CSVGSTPRTGNYGYTF TGCAGCGTTGGATCCACCCCCAGGACGGGGAACTATGGCTACACCTTC
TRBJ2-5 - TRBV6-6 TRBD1 CASSPDREGETQYF TGTGCCAGCAGTCCCGACAGGGAAGGAGAGACCCAGTACTTC
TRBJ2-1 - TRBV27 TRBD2 CASSPPGLSYNEQFF TGTGCCAGCAGTCCTCCGGGACTATCTTACAATGAGCAGTTCTTC
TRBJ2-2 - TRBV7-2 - CASSLDGGSDTGELFF TGTGCCAGCAGCTTAGACGGGGGTTCGGACACCGGGGAGCTGTTTTTT
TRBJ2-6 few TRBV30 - CAWSASGSGANVLTF TGTGCCTGGAGTGCAAGTGGCTCTGGGGCCAACGTCCTGACTTTC
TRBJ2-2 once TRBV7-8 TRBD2 CASSSGAAGVAGELFF TGTGCCAGCAGCTCAGGGGCAGCGGGAGTCGCCGGGGAGCTGTTTTTT
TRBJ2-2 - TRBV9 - CASSVGGTGWVGELFF TGTGCCAGCAGCGTAGGGGGAACAGGTTGGGTCGGGGAGCTGTTTTTT
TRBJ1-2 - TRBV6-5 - CASSRVGGGYTF TGTGCCAGCAGCCGTGTGGGGGGCGGCTACACCTTC
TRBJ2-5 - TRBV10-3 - CAISDYGSGQYF TGTGCCATCAGTGACTACGGTAGTGGTCAGTACTTC
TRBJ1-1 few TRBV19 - CASKGGQRNTEAFF TGTGCCAGTAAAGGAGGACAGAGGAACACTGAAGCTTTCTTT
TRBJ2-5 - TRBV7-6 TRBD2 CASSPGSSGGMGFETQYF TGTGCCAGCAGCCCGGGTTCTAGCGGGGGAATGGGGTTCGAGACCCAGTACTTC
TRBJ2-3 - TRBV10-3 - CAISESKGGVSLDTQYF TGTGCCATCAGTGAGTCGAAGGGGGGAGTTTCATTAGATACGCAGTATTTT
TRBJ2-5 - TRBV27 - CASSAGGWETQYF TGTGCCAGCAGTGCCGGGGGCTGGGAGACCCAGTACTTC
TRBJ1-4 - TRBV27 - CASSLSIGTGEKLFF TGTGCCAGCAGTTTATCCATTGGGACTGGTGAAAAACTGTTTTTT
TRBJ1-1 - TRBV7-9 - CASSLAESTEAFF TGTGCCAGCAGCTTAGCGGAGTCCACTGAAGCTTTCTTT
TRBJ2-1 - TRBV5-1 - CASRSGITYNEQFF TGCGCCAGCAGATCCGGGATCACCTACAATGAGCAGTTCTTC
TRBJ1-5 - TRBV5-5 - CARPGGAQGPQHF TGTGCCCGGCCGGGGGGGGCGCAGGGGCCCCAGCATTTT
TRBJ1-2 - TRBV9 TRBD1 CASSVDRGFYTF TGTGCCAGCAGCGTAGACAGGGGGTTCTACACCTTC
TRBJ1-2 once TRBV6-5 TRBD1 CASSSTGSVGGYTF TGTGCCAGCAGTTCGACAGGGTCGGTCGGCGGCTACACCTTC
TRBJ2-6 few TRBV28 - CASRRASSGANVLTF TGTGCCAGCAGGCGAGCAAGCTCTGGGGCCAACGTCCTGACTTTC
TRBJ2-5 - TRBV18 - CASFSAVQETQYF TGTGCCAGCTTTTCAGCAGTTCAAGAGACCCAGTACTTC
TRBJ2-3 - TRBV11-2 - CASSAIGDTQYF TGTGCCAGCAGCGCCATTGGAGATACGCAGTATTTT
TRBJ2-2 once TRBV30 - CASFLAAGGTGELFF TGTGCCTCTTTCCTGGCGGCAGGGGGGACCGGGGAGCTGTTTTTT
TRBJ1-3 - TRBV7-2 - CASTPRRSSGNTIYF TGTGCCAGCACTCCCCGGCGGAGCTCTGGAAACACCATATATTTT
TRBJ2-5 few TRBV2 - CASSPDEGGTQYF TGTGCCAGCAGTCCGGATGAAGGTGGGACCCAGTACTTC
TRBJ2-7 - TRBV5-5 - CASSFTRFTYEQYF TGTGCCAGCAGCTTCACCCGTTTCACCTACGAGCAGTACTTC
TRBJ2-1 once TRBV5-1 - CASSSGRAHNEQFF TGCGCCAGCAGCTCCGGGCGAGCGCACAATGAGCAGTTCTTC
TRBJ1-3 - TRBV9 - CASSVTVSGNTIYF TGTGCCAGCAGCGTGACAGTCTCTGGAAACACCATATATTTT
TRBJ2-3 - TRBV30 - CAWGEAVMFTDTQYF TGTGCCTGGGGGGAGGCGGTAATGTTTACAGATACGCAGTATTTT
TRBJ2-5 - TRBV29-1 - CSVAGTGRGETQYF TGCAGCGTCGCGGGAACAGGGCGGGGAGAGACCCAGTACTTC
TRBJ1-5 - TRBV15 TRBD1 CATSRDDRDQPQHF TGTGCCACTAGCAGAGACGACAGGGATCAGCCCCAGCATTTT
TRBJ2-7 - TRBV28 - CASSLTVYEQYF TGTGCCAGCAGTTTAACAGTCTACGAGCAGTACTTC
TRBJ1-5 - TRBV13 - CASSERGGNQPQHF TGTGCCAGCAGTGAACGGGGGGGGAATCAGCCCCAGCATTTT
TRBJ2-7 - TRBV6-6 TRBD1 CASSGGQRDYEQYF TGTGCCAGCAGTGGGGGACAGAGGGACTACGAGCAGTACTTC
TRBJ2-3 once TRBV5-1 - CASSLSASTDTQYF TGCGCCAGCAGCTTATCGGCGAGCACAGATACGCAGTATTTT
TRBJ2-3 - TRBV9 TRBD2 CASSQATSGRGEDTQYF TGTGCCAGCAGCCAAGCCACTAGCGGGAGGGGGGAAGATACGCAGTATTTT
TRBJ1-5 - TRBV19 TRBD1 CASSIDKGARNQPQHF TGTGCCAGTAGTATCGATAAGGGGGCTCGGAATCAGCCCCAGCATTTT
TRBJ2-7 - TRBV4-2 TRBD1 CASSQGGQATYEQYF TGTGCCAGCAGCCAAGGAGGACAGGCGACCTACGAGCAGTACTTC
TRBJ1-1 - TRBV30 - CAWSVGGNTEAFF TGTGCCTGGAGTGTAGGGGGAAACACTGAAGCTTTCTTT
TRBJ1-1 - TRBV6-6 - CASSYPGGAEAFF TGTGCCAGCAGTTACCCGGGAGGGGCTGAAGCTTTCTTT
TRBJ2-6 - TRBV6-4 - CASRLSSGANVLTF TGTGCCAGCAGACTCAGCTCTGGGGCCAACGTCCTGACTTTC
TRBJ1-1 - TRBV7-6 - CASSAQPRGTEAFF TGTGCCAGCAGCGCCCAGCCCCGAGGCACTGAAGCTTTCTTT
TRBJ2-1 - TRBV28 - CASSLIGSAYNEQFF TGTGCCAGCAGTTTAATAGGGAGTGCCTACAATGAGCAGTTCTTC
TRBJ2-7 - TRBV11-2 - CASSARSQKTYEQYF TGTGCCAGCAGCGCCCGATCCCAAAAAACCTACGAGCAGTACTTC
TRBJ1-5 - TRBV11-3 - CASSLIRTDSNQPQHF TGTGCCAGCAGCTTAATTCGGACAGATAGCAATCAGCCCCAGCATTTT
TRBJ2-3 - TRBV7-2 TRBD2 CASSLSSGGGDTQYF TGTGCCAGCAGCTTATCTAGCGGGGGGGGCGATACGCAGTATTTT
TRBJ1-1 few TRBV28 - CASSLYPGANTEAFF TGTGCCAGCAGTTTATACCCAGGGGCGAACACTGAAGCTTTCTTT
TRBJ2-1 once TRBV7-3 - CASSQDGQKFNEQFF TGTGCCAGCAGTCAGGACGGCCAGAAATTTAATGAGCAGTTCTTC